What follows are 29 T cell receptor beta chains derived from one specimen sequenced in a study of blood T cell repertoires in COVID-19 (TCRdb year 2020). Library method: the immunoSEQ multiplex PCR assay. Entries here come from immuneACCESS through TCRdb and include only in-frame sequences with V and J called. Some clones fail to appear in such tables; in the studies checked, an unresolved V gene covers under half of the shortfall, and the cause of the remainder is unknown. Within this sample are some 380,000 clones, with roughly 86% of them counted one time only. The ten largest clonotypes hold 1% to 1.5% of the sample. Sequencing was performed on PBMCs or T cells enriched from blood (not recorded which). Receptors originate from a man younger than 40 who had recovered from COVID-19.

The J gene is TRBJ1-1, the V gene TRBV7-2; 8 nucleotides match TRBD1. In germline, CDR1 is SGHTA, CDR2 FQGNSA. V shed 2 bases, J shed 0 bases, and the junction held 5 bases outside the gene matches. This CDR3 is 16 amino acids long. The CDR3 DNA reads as TGTGCCAGCAGCTTAAGGTCGGACAGGGTGAACACTGAAGCTTTCTTT. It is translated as CASSLRSDRVNTEAFF.

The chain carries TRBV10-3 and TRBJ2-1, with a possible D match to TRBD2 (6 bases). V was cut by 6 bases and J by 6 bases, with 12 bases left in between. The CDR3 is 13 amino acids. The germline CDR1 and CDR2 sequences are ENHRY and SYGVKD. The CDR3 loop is CAISAGLINEQFF. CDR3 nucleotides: TGTGCCATCAGCGCGGGACTTATCAATGAGCAGTTCTTC.

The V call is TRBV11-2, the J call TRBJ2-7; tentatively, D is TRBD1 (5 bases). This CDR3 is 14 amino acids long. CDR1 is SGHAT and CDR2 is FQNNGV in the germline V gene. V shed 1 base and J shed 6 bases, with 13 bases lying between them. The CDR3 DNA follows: TGTGCCAGCAGCTTAGGCCAGGGAAAACGCGAGCAGTACTTC. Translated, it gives CASSLGQGKREQYF.

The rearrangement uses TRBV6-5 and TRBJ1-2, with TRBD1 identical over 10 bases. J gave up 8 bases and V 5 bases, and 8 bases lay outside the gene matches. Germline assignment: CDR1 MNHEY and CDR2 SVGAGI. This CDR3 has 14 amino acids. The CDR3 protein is CASSPGQGIRGYTF. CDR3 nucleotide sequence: TGTGCCAGCAGTCCGGGACAGGGGATTAGAGGCTACACCTTC.

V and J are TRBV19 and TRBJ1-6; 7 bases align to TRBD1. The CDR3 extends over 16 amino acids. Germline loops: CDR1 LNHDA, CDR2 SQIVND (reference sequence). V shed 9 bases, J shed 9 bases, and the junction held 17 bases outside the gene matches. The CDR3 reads CASRESRGRISSPLHF. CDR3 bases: TGTGCCAGCAGAGAGAGTAGGGGGCGGATAAGTTCACCCCTCCACTTT.

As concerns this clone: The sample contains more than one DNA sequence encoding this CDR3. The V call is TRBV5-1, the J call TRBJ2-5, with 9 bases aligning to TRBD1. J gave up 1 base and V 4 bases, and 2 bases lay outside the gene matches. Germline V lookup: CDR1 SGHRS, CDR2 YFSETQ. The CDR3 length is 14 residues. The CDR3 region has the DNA TGCGCCAGCAGCCTGGACAGGGGCCAAGAGACCCAGTACTTC. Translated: CASSLDRGQETQYF. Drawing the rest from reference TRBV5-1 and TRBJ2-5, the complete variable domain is KAGVTQTPRYLIKTRGQQVTLSCSPISGHRSVSWYQQTPGQGLQFLFEYFSETQRNKGNFPGRFSGRQFSNSRSEMNVSTLELGDSALYLCASSLDRGQETQYFGPGTRLLVL.

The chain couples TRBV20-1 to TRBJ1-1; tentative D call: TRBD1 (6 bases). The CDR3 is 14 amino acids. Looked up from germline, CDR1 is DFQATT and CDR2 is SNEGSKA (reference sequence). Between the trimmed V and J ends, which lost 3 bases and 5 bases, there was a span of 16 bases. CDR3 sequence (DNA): TGCAGTGCTAGTCTCACGCAGGGACATACTGAAGCTTTCTTT. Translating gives CSASLTQGHTEAFF.

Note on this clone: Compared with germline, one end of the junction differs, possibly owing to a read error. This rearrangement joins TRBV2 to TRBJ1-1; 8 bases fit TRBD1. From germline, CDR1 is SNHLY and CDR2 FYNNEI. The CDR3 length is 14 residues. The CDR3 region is CASTPDRVKTEAFF. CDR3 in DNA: TGTGCCAGCACTCCGGACAGGGTGAAAACTGAAGCTTTCTTT.

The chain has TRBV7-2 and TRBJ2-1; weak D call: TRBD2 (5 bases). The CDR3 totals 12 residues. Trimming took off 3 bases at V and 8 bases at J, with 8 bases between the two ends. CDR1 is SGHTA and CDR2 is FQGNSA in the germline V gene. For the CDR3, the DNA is TGTGCCAGCAGCTTCCCGGAGGATGAGCAGTTCTTC. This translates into CASSFPEDEQFF.

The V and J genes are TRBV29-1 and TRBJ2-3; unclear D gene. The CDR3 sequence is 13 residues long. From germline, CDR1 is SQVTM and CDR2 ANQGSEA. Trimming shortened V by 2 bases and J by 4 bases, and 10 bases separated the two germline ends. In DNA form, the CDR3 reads TGCAGCGTTGAATGGCCAAGATCAGATACGCAGTATTTT. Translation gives CSVEWPRSDTQYF.

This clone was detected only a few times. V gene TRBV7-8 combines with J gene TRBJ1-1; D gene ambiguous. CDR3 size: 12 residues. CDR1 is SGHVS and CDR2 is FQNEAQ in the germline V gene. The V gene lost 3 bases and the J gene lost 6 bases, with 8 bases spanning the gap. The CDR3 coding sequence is TGTGCCAGCAGCTTGAATGCGGCTGAAGCTTTCTTT. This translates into CASSLNAAEAFF.

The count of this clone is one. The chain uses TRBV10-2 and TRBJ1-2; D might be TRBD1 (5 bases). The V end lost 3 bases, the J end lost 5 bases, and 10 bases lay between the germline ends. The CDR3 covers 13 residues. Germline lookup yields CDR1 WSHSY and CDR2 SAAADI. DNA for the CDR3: TGCGCCAGCAGTGACGGGGCGGGATATGGCTACACCTTC. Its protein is CASSDGAGYGYTF.

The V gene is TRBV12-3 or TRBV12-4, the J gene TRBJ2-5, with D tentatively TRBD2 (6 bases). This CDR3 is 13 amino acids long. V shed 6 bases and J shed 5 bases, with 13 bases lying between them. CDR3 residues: CASRYRAGETQYF. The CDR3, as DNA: TGTGCCAGCAGATACCGGGCGGGGGAGACCCAGTACTTC.

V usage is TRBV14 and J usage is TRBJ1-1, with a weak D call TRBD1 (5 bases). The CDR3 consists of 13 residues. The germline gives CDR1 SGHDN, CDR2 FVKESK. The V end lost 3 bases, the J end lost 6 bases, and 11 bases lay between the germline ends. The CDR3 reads CASSQRQGAEAFF. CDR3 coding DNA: TGTGCCAGCAGCCAGCGGCAGGGTGCTGAAGCTTTCTTT.

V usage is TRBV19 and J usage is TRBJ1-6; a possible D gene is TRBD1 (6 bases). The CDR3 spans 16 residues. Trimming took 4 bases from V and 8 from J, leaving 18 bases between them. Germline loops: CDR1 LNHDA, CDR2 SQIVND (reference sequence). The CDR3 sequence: CASSTLSGANHSPLHF. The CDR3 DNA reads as TGTGCCAGTAGTACCTTATCAGGGGCCAATCATTCACCCCTCCACTTT.

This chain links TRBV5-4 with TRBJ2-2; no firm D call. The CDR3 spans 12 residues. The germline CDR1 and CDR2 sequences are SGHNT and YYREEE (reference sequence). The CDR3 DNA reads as TGTAGTGCGGAGACGAACACCGGGGAGCTGTTTTTT. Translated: CSAETNTGELFF.

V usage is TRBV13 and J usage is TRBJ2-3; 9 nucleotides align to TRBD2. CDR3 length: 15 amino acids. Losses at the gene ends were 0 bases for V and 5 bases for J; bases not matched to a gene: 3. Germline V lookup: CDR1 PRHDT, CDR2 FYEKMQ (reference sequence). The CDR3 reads CASSLGAGGKDTQYF. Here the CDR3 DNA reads TGTGCCAGCAGCTTAGGAGCGGGGGGTAAAGATACGCAGTATTTT.

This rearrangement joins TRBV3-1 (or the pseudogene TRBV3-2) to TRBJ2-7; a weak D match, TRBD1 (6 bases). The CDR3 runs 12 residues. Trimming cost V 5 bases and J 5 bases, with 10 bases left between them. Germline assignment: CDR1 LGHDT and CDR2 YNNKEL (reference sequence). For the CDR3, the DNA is TGTGCCAGCAGCTACAGGGTTGACGAGCAGTACTTC. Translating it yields CASSYRVDEQYF.

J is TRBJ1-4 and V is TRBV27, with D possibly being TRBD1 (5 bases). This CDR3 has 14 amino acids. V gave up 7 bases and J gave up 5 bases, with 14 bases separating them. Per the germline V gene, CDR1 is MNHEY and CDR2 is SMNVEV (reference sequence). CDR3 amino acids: CASKTGRTNEKLFF. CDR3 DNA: TGTGCCAGCAAAACTGGACGGACAAATGAAAAACTGTTTTTT. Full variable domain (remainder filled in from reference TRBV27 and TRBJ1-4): EAQVTQNPRYLITVTGKKLTVTCSQNMNHEYMSWYRQDPGLGLRQIYYSMNVEVTDKGDVPEGYKVSRKEKRNFPLILESPSPNQTSLYFCASKTGRTNEKLFFGSGTQLSVL.

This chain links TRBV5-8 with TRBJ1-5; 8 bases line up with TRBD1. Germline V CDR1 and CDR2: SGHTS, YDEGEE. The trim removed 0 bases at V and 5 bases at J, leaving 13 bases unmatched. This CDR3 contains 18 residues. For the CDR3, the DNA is TGTGCCAGCAGCTTGGACGGGACAGGAATTGGGTTGGATCAGCCCCAGCATTTT. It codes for CASSLDGTGIGLDQPQHF.

The CDR3 sequence: CASSLEFRSSEAFF. The CDR3, as DNA: TGTGCCAGCAGCTTAGAATTCCGGAGCTCTGAAGCTTTCTTT. The chain couples TRBV7-8 to TRBJ1-1; D is ambiguous. V lost 1 base and J lost 6, with 12 bases in between. This CDR3 is 14 amino acids long. The germline CDR1 and CDR2 sequences are SGHVS and FQNEAQ.

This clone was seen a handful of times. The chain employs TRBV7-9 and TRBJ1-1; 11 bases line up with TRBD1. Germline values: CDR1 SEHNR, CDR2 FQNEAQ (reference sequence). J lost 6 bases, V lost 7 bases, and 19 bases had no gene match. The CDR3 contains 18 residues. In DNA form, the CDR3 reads TGTGCCAGCACCACCGCGGGGGGACAGGGGGTTTGGGACGCTGAAGCTTTCTTT. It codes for CASTTAGGQGVWDAEAFF.

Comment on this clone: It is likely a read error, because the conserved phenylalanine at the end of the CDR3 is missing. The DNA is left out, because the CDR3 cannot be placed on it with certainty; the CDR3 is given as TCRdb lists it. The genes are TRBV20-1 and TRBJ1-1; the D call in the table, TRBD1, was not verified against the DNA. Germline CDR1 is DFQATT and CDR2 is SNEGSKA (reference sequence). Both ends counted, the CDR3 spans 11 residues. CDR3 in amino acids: CSPDDVSGTRL.

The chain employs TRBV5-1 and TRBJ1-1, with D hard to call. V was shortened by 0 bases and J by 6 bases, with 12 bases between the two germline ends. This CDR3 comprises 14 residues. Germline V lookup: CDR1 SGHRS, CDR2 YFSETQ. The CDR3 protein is CASSLVGVDPEAFF. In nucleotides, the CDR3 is TGCGCCAGCAGCTTGGTCGGGGTCGACCCTGAAGCTTTCTTT.

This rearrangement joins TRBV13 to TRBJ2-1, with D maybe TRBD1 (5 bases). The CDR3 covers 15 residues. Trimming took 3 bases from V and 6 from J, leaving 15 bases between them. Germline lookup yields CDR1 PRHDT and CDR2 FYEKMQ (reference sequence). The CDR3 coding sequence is TGTGCCAGCAGCTTTCAAGGGTGGGGCGGCAATGAGCAGTTCTTC. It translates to CASSFQGWGGNEQFF.

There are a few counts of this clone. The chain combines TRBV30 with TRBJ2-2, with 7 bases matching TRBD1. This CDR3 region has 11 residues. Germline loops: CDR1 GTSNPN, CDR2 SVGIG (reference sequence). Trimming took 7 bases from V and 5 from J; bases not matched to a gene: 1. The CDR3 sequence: CASQGTGELFF. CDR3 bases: TGTGCCTCACAGGGGACCGGGGAGCTGTTTTTT.

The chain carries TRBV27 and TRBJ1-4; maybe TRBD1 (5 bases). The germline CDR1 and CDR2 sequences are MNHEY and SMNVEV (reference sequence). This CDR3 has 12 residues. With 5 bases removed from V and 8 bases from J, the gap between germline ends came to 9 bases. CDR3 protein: CASSQRGEKLFF. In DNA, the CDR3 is TGTGCCAGCAGTCAGCGGGGGGAAAAACTGTTTTTT.

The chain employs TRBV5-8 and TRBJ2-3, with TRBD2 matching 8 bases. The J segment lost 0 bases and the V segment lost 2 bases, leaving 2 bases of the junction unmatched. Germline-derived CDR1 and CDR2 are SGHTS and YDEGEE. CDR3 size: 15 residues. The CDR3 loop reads CASSLIAGSTDTQYF. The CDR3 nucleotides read TGTGCCAGCAGCTTAATAGCGGGGAGCACAGATACGCAGTATTTT.

The CDR3 nucleotides read TGTGCCAGCATTGGTAGGGCGGGGGGGCGTTCACCGAGGGACTTCTTC. Its translation is CASIGRAGGRSPRDFF. The rearrangement links TRBV2 to TRBJ2-1; 9 bases are a match to TRBD2. Germline V gene lookup returns CDR1 SNHLY and CDR2 FYNNEI. Trimming cost V 7 bases and J 16 bases; bases outside gene matches: 23. This CDR3 is 16 amino acids long.